The sample holds one count of the clone carrying this TCR beta chain. Assay used: immunoSEQ multiplex PCR; TCRdb lists only in-frame clones, some missing. Among 360,000 or so clones listed, roughly 90% were seen once. These data come from a study of blood T cell repertoires in COVID-19. At the level of the study: Whether acute or convalescent, the COVID-19 samples came from the United States, Italy and Spain.

In germline, CDR1 is SGHAT, CDR2 FQNNGV. With V trimmed by 1 base and J by 4 bases, 8 bases remained unmatched. This CDR3 has 16 amino acids. Residents of about 25 US areas, aged about 18 to 89 years, made up the participants. This clonotype was obtained from a woman aged 25-40 years who had been exposed to COVID-19. This chain links TRBV11-2 with TRBJ2-7; the match to TRBD1 covers 9 bases. The material sequenced was PBMCs or T cells enriched from blood (not recorded which). The CDR3 here is CASSLVSGTGRYEQYF. The CDR3 DNA reads TGTGCCAGCAGCTTAGTTTCCGGGACAGGGAGGTACGAGCAGTACTTC.